This is a list of T cell receptor beta chains from one sample in a study of blood T cell repertoires in COVID-19. Only in-frame clones appear in the TCRdb table, and some are missing; sequencing was by immunoSEQ multiplex PCR. This sample has about 76,000 clones, with more than 75% found just once. Specimen: peripheral blood. These receptors originate from a human donor in a cohort sampled during active COVID-19. The CDR3 runs from the conserved cysteine through the conserved F or W. The D gene is left open where the match is weak. Clone size is given for some rows only: seen once, a few or many times, or a class if the clone is expanded.

>TRBV29-1|TRBJ1-3|-|-
TGCAGCGGCCTGACAGGTGGAAACACCATATATTTT
CSGLTGGNTIYF
>TRBV3-1/TRBV3-2|TRBJ1-2|once|TRBD1
TGTGCCAGCAGCACCGGGAACAGGGGAGGACTTAATGGCTACACCTTC
CASSTGNRGGLNGYTF
>TRBV5-3|TRBJ1-1|-|-
TGTGCCAGAAGCTCAACAGGGTCTTCTGAAGCTTTCTTT
CARSSTGSSEAFF
>TRBV3-1/TRBV3-2|TRBJ2-5|-|TRBD2
TGTGCCAGCAGCCGGTCGGGGGGGACCCAGTACTTC
CASSRSGGTQYF
>TRBV6-5|TRBJ1-1|-|TRBD1
TGTGCCAGCGCGCCCTGGGGGACAGGGGCCACTGAAGCTTTCTTT
CASAPWGTGATEAFF
>TRBV19|TRBJ2-2|few|-
TGTGCCAGTAGAACCGGGACAAAATACACCGGGGAGCTGTTTTTT
CASRTGTKYTGELFF
>TRBV24-1|TRBJ1-2|-|TRBD1
TGTGCCACCGGGACAGGCTATGGCTACACCTTC
CATGTGYGYTF
>TRBV7-2|TRBJ2-1|-|TRBD2
TGTGCCAGCAGCTTAGAGGCGGGAGTAACCTACAATGAGCAGTTCTTC
CASSLEAGVTYNEQFF
>TRBV5-5|TRBJ1-5|-|-
TGTGCCAGCAGCTTGGACCCGGGGGGCAATCAGCCCCAGCATTTT
CASSLDPGGNQPQHF
>TRBV7-9|TRBJ1-2|-|TRBD1
TGTGCCAGCAGCCGACTTAGTGGGGACAGGGGTAACTATGGCTACACCTTC
CASSRLSGDRGNYGYTF
>TRBV30|TRBJ1-3|-|-
TGTGCCTGGAGTGTACTAAAAGCCGGAAACACCATATATTTT
CAWSVLKAGNTIYF
>TRBV19|TRBJ1-4|once|TRBD1
TGTGCCAGTAGTAGGGGCGGGACAGGGGGCCAAAATGAAAAACTGTTTTTT
CASSRGGTGGQNEKLFF
>TRBV19|TRBJ2-7|-|-
TGTGCCAGTAGATTGGAGCCATTATCCTACGAGCAGTACTTC
CASRLEPLSYEQYF
>TRBV5-1|TRBJ1-2|-|TRBD1
TGCGCCAGCAGCGTCGGGACAGGGGCTGGCTACACCTTC
CASSVGTGAGYTF
>TRBV15|TRBJ2-7|-|-
TGTGCCACCAGCAGAGAACGGGATCTCTACGAGCAGTACTTC
CATSRERDLYEQYF
>TRBV2|TRBJ2-6|-|-
TGTGCCAGCAGTGCCAGGTTCTCTGGGGCCAACGTCCTGACTTTC
CASSARFSGANVLTF